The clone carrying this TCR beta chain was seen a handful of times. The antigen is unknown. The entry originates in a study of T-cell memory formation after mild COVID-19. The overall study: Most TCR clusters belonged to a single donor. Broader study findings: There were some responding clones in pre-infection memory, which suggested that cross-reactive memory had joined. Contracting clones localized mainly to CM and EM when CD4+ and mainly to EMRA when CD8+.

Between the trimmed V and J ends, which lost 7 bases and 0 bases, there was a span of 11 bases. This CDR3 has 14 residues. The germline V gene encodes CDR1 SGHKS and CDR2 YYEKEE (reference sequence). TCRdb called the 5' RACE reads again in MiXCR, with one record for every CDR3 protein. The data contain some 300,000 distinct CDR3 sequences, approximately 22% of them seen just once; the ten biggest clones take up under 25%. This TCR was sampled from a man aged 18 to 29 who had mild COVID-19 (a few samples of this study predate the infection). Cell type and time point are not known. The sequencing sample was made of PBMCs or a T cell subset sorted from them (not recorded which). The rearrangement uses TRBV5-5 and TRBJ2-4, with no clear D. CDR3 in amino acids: CASEDALAKNIQYF. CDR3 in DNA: TGTGCCAGCGAGGACGCCCTAGCCAAAAACATTCAGTACTTC.